The source of this T cell receptor (beta chain) is a study of T cell responses to AZD1222 COVID-19 vaccine. The study's findings and limits: Clonal diversity was possibly underestimated, and white British individuals and females predominated among donors. The span of vaccine-associated CD4 TCRs extended across spike, with dominance at 160-218 and 743-854. Repertoires in all cases were sampled only once the peak T cell response had passed.

Points on this clone: Its antigen is unknown.

CDR1 and CDR2 (germline): SNHLY, FYNNEI. J was trimmed by 0 bases and V by 5 bases; bases with no gene match: 2. The CDR3 runs 15 residues. TCRdb keeps only in-frame clones here, not all; method: immunoSEQ multiplex PCR. Here the sample spans some 120,000 clones, around 90% being singletons. This clonotype was sampled from an adult in good health. Sequenced here: peripheral blood, sampled on day 0 of AZD1222 vaccination. The V gene is TRBV2, the J gene TRBJ2-4, with 9 bases lining up with TRBD2. Here the CDR3 reads CASSLSGGAKNIQYF. The CDR3, as DNA: TGTGCCAGCAGTCTTAGCGGGGGAGCCAAAAACATTCAGTACTTC.